This T cell receptor beta chain was identified in a study of T cell responses to AZD1222 COVID-19 vaccine. The study, taken as a whole, reports: Targets within unmutated variant regions were reportedly found for nearly half of spike-specific TCRs. At baseline, just 5 or 6 AZD1222 recipients tested seropositive. Following two doses of AZD1222, Spike-specific TCR breadth and depth rose.

Clones were sequenced by immunoSEQ multiplex PCR, and TCRdb holds only the in-frame ones, with some missing. The sample includes 120,000 or so clones, roughly 88% of them seen just once. Of note for this clone: The antigen is not known.

Germline values: CDR1 ENHRY, CDR2 SYGVKD. This CDR3 contains 13 residues. V was trimmed by 6 bases and J by 4 bases, leaving 12 bases between them. The sequencing used peripheral blood, collected on day 0 of MenACWY control vaccination. The chain uses TRBV10-3 and TRBJ1-1; weak D call: TRBD1 (6 bases). The sequence came from an adult in good health. The CDR3 DNA reads TGTGCCATCAGGTCGGACAGTGCCACTGAAGCTTTCTTT. Amino acids: CAIRSDSATEAFF.